Listed here are 8 T cell receptor beta chains from one sample, sequenced in a study of cytomegalovirus exposure and HLA in healthy donors. With 60 Vbeta and 13 Jbeta primers, the PCR was carried out. Sequenced by immunoSEQ multiplex PCR; TCRdb stores in-frame clones only, minus some. The sample yields fewer than 130,000 clones, over 65% seen once. The sequencing sample was made of PBMCs. These receptor sequences come from a woman in her twenties or thirties in good health and CMV-seronegative.

This clone was detected only a few times. V and J are TRBV28 and TRBJ1-1; D ambiguous. Germline CDR1 MDHEN, CDR2 SYDVKM. The CDR3 length is 13 residues. Trimming removed 6 bases from V and 1 base from J, with 9 bases in between. CDR3 amino acids: CASSPRRNTEAFF. In DNA, the CDR3 is TGTGCCAGCAGCCCAAGGAGGAACACTGAAGCTTTCTTT.

CDR3 sequence: CASSLSWAGSETQYF. The CDR3 DNA follows: TGTGCCAGCAGCTTAAGTTGGGCAGGATCGGAGACCCAGTACTTC. J is TRBJ2-5 and V is TRBV7-2; D not resolved. The CDR3 has 15 amino acids. Germline CDR1 SGHTA, CDR2 FQGNSA. The ends were cut back, 2 bases at V and 5 bases at J, with 15 bases in the middle.

This chain links TRBV7-8 with TRBJ1-1; D ambiguous. V gave up 1 base and J gave up 0 bases, with 6 bases separating them. The CDR3 spans 14 residues. The V gene's germline CDR1 is SGHVS and CDR2 FQNEAQ. The CDR3 spells CASSLGTVNTEAFF. Written as DNA, the CDR3 is TGTGCCAGCAGCTTAGGTACAGTGAACACTGAAGCTTTCTTT.

The chain has TRBV5-4 and TRBJ1-6; 9 bases are shared with TRBD1. This CDR3 contains 17 residues. The germline gives CDR1 SGHNT, CDR2 YYREEE (reference sequence). The junction had 14 bases not matched to a gene; V was cut back by 4 bases and J by 9 bases. Here the CDR3 DNA reads TGTGCCAGCAGCGGGGGACAGGGAAATGGAAAGGTTTCACCCCTCCACTTT. As protein: CASSGGQGNGKVSPLHF.

In its sample, this clone was seen once. V is TRBV6-5 and J is TRBJ1-1, with 7 bases fitting TRBD1. V shed 7 bases, J shed 4 bases, and the junction held 9 bases outside the gene matches. Germline V gene data show CDR1 as MNHEY and CDR2 as SVGAGI. This CDR3 comprises 14 residues. CDR3: CASTQTGLRTEAFF. The CDR3 nucleotides are TGTGCCAGCACCCAGACAGGGCTGCGCACTGAAGCTTTCTTT.

The chain couples TRBV11-2 to TRBJ2-3; 7 nucleotides agree with TRBD1. This CDR3 contains 16 residues. Germline-derived CDR1 and CDR2 are SGHAT and FQNNGV. J lost 2 bases, V lost 5 bases, and 10 bases had no gene match. Here the CDR3 reads CASSAIRDRNTDTQYF. DNA for the CDR3: TGTGCCAGCAGCGCGATCCGGGACAGAAACACAGATACGCAGTATTTT.

The J gene is TRBJ2-7, the V gene TRBV9, with 9 bases matching TRBD1. Germline CDR1 and CDR2: SGDLS and YYNGEE. The CDR3 spans 14 residues. V trimming: 4 bases; J trimming: 7 bases; junction bases outside the gene matches: 9. This chain's CDR3 is CASSPRTGVWEQYF. CDR3 bases: TGTGCCAGCAGCCCGAGGACAGGGGTTTGGGAGCAGTACTTC.

The genes are TRBV5-1 and TRBJ2-3, with TRBD2 identical over 13 bases. V dropped 5 bases and J dropped 6; count of bases not matched to a gene: 9. This CDR3 spans 16 amino acids. Germline V gene data show CDR1 as SGHRS and CDR2 as YFSETQ. Written as DNA, the CDR3 is TGCGCCAGCAGAAGACTAGCGGGGGGATCCGGGGATACGCAGTATTTT. Translated, it gives CASRRLAGGSGDTQYF.